This TCR beta chain was documented in a study of CD8 T cells in Susac syndrome. After removal of 8 bases from V and 4 bases from J, the junction contained 13 bases not matched to a gene. Germline V gives CDR1 SNHLY, CDR2 FYNNEI. The CDR3 loop spans 15 amino acids. Random-hexamer reverse transcription was applied to roughly 0.45 to 1 ug RNA. The immunoSEQ assay covered 54 Vbeta and 13 Jbeta segments for CDR3. TCRdb re-called the immunoSEQ multiplex PCR reads with MiXCR, one entry per CDR3 protein. Among almost 450,000 distinct CDR3 sequences, approximately 89% were seen once, and the ten largest hold more than 0.09%. TCR beta was sequenced from blood CD8+ and CD4+ T cells. Relapsing-remitting disease, either stable or active, was present in the multiple sclerosis controls, who were treatment-naive patients. Negative isolation yielded CD4+ and CD8+ T cells, and FACS enriched TEMRA cells.

Sequenced input: CD8+ T cells from PBMCs. This chain connects TRBV2 to TRBJ2-5, with 7 positions matching TRBD2. This TCR was sampled from a human donor with multiple sclerosis. CDR3 sequence: CASYDSGDVGETQYF. CDR3 bases: TGTGCCAGCTATGACAGCGGGGACGTTGGAGAGACCCAGTACTTC.